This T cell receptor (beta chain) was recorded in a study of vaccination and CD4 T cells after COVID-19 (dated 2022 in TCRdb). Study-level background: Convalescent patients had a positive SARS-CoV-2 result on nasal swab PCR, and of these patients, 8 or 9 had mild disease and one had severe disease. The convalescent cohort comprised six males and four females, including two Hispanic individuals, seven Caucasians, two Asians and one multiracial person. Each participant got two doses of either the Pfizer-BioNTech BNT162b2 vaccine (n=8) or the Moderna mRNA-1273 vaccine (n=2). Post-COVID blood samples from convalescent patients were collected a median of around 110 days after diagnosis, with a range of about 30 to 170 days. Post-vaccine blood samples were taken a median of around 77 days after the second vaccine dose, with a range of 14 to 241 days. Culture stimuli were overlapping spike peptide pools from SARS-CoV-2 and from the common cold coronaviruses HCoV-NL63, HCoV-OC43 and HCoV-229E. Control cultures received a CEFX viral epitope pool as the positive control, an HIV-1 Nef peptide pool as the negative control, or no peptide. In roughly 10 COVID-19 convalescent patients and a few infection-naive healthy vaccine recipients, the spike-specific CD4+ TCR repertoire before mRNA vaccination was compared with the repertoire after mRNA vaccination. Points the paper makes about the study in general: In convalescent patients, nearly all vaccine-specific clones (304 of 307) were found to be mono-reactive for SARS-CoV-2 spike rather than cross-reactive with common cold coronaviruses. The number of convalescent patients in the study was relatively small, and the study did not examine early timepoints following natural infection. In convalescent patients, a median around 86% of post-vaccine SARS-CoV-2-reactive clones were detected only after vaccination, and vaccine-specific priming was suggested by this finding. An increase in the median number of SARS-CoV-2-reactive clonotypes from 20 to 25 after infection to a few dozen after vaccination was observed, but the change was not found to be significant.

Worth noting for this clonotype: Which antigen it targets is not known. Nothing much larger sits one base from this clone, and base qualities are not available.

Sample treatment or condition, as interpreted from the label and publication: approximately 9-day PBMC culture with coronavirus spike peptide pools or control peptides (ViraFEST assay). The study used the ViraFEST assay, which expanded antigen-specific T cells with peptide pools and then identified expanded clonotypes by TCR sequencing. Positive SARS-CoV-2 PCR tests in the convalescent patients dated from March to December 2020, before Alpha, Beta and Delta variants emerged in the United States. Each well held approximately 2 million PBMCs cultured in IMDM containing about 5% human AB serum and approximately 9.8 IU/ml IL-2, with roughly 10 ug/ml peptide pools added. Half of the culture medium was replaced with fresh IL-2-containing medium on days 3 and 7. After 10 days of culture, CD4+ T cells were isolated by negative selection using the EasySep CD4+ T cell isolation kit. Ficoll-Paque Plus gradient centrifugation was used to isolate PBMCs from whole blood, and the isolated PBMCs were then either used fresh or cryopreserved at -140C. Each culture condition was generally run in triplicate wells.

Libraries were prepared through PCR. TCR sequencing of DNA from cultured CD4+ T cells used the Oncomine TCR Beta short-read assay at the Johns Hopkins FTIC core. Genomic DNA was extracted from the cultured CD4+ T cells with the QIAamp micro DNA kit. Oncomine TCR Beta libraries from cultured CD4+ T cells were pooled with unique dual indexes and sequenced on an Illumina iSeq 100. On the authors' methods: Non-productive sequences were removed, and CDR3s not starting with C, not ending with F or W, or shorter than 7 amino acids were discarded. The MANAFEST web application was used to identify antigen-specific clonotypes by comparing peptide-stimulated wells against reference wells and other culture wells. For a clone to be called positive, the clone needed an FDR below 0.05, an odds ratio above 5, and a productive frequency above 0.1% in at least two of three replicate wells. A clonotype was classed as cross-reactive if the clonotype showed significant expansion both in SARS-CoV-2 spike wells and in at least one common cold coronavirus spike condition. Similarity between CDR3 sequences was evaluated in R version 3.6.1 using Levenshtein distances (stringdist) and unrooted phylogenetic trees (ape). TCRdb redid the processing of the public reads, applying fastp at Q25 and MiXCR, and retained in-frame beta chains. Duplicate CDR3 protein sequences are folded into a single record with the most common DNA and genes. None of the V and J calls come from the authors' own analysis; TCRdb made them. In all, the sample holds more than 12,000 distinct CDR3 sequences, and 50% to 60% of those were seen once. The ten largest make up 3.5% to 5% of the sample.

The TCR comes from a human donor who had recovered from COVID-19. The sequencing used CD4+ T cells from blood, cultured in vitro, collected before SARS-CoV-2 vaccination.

The DNA sequence follows: TGTGCCAGCAGCTTGGGATACTCCTACGAGCAGTACTTC. Its translation reads: CASSLGYSYEQYF. Recombination connected TRBV5-5 to TRBJ2-7; the D gene is unclear. The CDR1 and CDR2 encoded by the germline V gene (reference sequence) are SGHKS and YYEKEE. The junction carries 4 bases between V and J, which are trimmed by 0 bases and 0 bases respectively. Its CDR3 holds 13 amino acids, cysteine through phenylalanine. CDR3 DNA is the only sequence kept; it has 39 bases, read in frame from the first base.